Sequencing of this T cell receptor delta chain was carried out in a study of γδ T cells in repeated Plasmodium falciparum infection. Looking at the study overall: Malian children with intense seasonal malaria exposure were compared with matched Australian children. Each infection was followed by sampling at 21 days, plus baseline and some pre-infection draws. Donors had four controlled P. falciparum NF54 infections over approximately 600 days.

Regarding the study as a whole: In Vdelta2-negative, largely Vdelta1+, gammadelta repertoires, repeated controlled infections appeared to drive clonal selection waves.

At least ten counts were recorded for this clone. The antigen remains undetermined. A read error is the likely source, as a far larger clone sits one nucleotide away. The sample has other DNA sequences that encode this CDR3 too. TCRdb re-processed the multiplex PCR reads using CATT. The repertoire consists of under 65,000 delta-chain clones, with around 1.7% occurring once and the leading ten covering around 16%. The length of the CDR3 is 14 residues. Trimming shortened V by 0 bases and J by 5 bases, and 10 bases separated the two germline ends. The germline V gene encodes CDR1 TSWWSYY and CDR2 QGS. Flow sorting of PBMC yielded separate Vgamma9/Vdelta2+ and Vdelta2-negative gammadelta T cell populations for bulk repertoire analysis.

The sample comprised gamma-delta T cells from blood. This clonotype was sampled from a pool of human donors (malaria-infected and uninfected, not separated). The chain employs TRDV1 and TRDJ1; D call uncertain. The CDR3 nucleotides read TGTGCTCTTGGGGAACTCATCGGGTCTGATAAACTCATCTTT. Amino acids: CALGELIGSDKLIF.